This T cell receptor (beta chain) was sequenced for a study of vaccination and CD4 T cells after COVID-19. In the study overall: SARS-CoV-2 had been detected by nasal swab PCR in convalescent patients; nine were mild, one severe. Study observations and caveats: With convalescent patients, a median about 87% of reactive clones emerged solely after vaccination.

Treatment defined: approximately nine-day PBMC culture with coronavirus spike peptide pools or control peptides (ViraFEST assay). Peptide-pool expansion of antigen-specific T cells preceded TCR sequencing in ViraFEST. The Oncomine TCR Beta short-read assay was applied to DNA of cultured CD4+ T cells. MiXCR was run by TCRdb on the PCR reads, yielding one entry per CDR3 protein. Counted here are over 10,000 distinct CDR3 sequences, around 50% occurring once; the ten biggest clones make up roughly a sixth. Turning to this clonotype: Its specificity is not known.

In germline, CDR1 is SGHVS, CDR2 FQNEAQ. The CDR3 loop spans 15 amino acids. The germline V and J ends were trimmed by 2 bases and 6 bases, with 16 bases remaining between them. The receptor's source is a human donor with COVID-19. The chain couples TRBV7-8 to TRBJ1-1; D is ambiguous. Sequenced here: cultured CD4+ T cells from blood, sampled after SARS-CoV-2 vaccination. CDR3: CASSLMPLEGSEAFF. The CDR3 region has the DNA TGTGCCAGCAGCTTAATGCCGCTTGAGGGCTCTGAAGCTTTCTTT.